The 12 T cell receptor beta chains below all came from one sample that was sequenced in a study of T cell changes during pregnancy in multiple sclerosis. TCRdb's table, derived via immunoSEQ multiplex PCR, lists solely in-frame clones and lacks some. This table holds roughly 30,000 clones, approximately 81% found once. The material was CD8+ T cells from peripheral blood mononuclear cells, obtained after pregnancy. Source of these receptors: a female donor with multiple sclerosis, enrolled in a pregnancy study.

This chain joins TRBV7-2 and TRBJ2-2, with no clear D. The V and J ends lost 5 bases and 5 bases respectively, with 9 bases between them. The CDR3 extends over 13 amino acids. Germline-derived CDR1 and CDR2 are SGHTA and FQGNSA. CDR3 in DNA: TGTGCCAGCAGCCTACCTTATACCGGGGAGCTGTTTTTT. It codes for CASSLPYTGELFF.

This chain connects TRBV19 to TRBJ2-1; 7 bases match TRBD1. Germline V lookup: CDR1 LNHDA, CDR2 SQIVND (reference sequence). This CDR3 spans 14 amino acids. J gave up 3 bases and V 9 bases, and 8 bases lay outside the gene matches. The CDR3 region is CASRGRSGYNEQFF. CDR3 sequence (DNA): TGTGCCAGCAGGGGGAGAAGCGGCTACAATGAGCAGTTCTTC.

V gene TRBV30 combines with J gene TRBJ1-6; 8 bases fit TRBD1. The germline gives CDR1 GTSNPN, CDR2 SVGIG (reference sequence). The CDR3 runs 14 residues. V shed 4 bases, J shed 10 bases, and the junction held 9 bases outside the gene matches. The CDR3 DNA reads as TGTGCCTGGACCATGGACAGGGCTGGATCACCCCTCCACTTT. It codes for CAWTMDRAGSPLHF.

The chain has TRBV25-1 and TRBJ1-2, with 8 bases fitting TRBD1. The CDR3 is 13 amino acids. Germline V gene lookup returns CDR1 MGHDK and CDR2 SYGVNS. Losses at the gene ends were 6 bases for V and 1 base for J; bases not matched to a gene: 1. The CDR3 loop reads CASSTGGNYGYTF. Written as DNA, the CDR3 is TGTGCCAGCAGCACAGGGGGTAACTATGGCTACACCTTC.

The V gene is TRBV9, the J gene TRBJ1-4; D perhaps matches TRBD1 (6 bases). V was clipped by 6 bases and J by 5 bases, with 17 bases between them. Per germline, CDR1 SGDLS and CDR2 YYNGEE. CDR3 length equals 15 residues. The CDR3 here is CASNRGGRLNEKLFF. The CDR3 DNA reads as TGTGCCAGCAATAGGGGGGGGCGGCTGAATGAAAAACTGTTTTTT.

CDR3 in DNA: TGTGCCAGTAGTATAAAACGACAGAGGATCCAAGAGACCCAGTACTTC. It translates to CASSIKRQRIQETQYF. This rearrangement joins TRBV19 to TRBJ2-5, with a weak D call TRBD1 (5 bases). The CDR3 contains 16 residues. V lost 2 bases and J 1 base, leaving 14 bases between the germline ends. CDR1 and CDR2 from the germline V gene are LNHDA and SQIVND (reference sequence).

The chain joins TRBV21-1 to TRBJ2-3; the table's D call, TRBD2, has no DNA check behind it. TRBV21-1 is annotated as a pseudogene. The CDR3 has 19 residues. The CDR3 protein is CASSKGGPILAASTDTQYF. Here the CDR3 DNA reads TGTGCCAGCAGCAAAGGGGGCCCGATACTAGCGGCTAGCACAGATACGCAGTATTTT.

The genes are TRBV5-1 and TRBJ1-5; D remains ambiguous. Trimming removed 4 bases at V and 4 bases at J, with 9 bases between. CDR1 and CDR2 (germline): SGHRS, YFSETQ. CDR3 length: 13 amino acids. The CDR3 sequence: CASSVYSNQPQHF. CDR3 DNA: TGCGCCAGCAGCGTATACAGTAATCAGCCCCAGCATTTT.

Here the CDR3 DNA reads TGTGCCAGCAGCCAAGCTAGCGGGGGTGTGGAGACCCAGTACTTC. It translates to CASSQASGGVETQYF. The chain recombines TRBV4-2 with TRBJ2-5; 10 bases map to TRBD2. The length of the CDR3 is 15 residues. J was trimmed by 5 bases and V by 1 base; bases with no gene match: 4. Germline V gene lookup returns CDR1 LGHNA and CDR2 YNFKEQ.

The J gene is TRBJ1-2, the V gene TRBV10-2; no clear D gene. This CDR3 has 13 amino acids. CDR1 is WSHSY, CDR2 SAAADI, per germline. Trimming shortened V by 0 bases and J by 8 bases, and 10 bases separated the two germline ends. The CDR3, as DNA: TGCGCCAGCAGTGAGTCTAATGGGCTCGGCTACACCTTC. Amino acid sequence: CASSESNGLGYTF.

This chain links TRBV5-8 with TRBJ1-5; D is perhaps TRBD1 (6 bases). The length of the CDR3 is 15 residues. V lost 4 bases to trimming and J lost 2 bases, with 13 bases between them. Germline values: CDR1 SGHTS, CDR2 YDEGEE. CDR3 in DNA: TGTGCCAGCAGCACGCCAGGGGTCGGCAATCAGCCCCAGCATTTT. This encodes CASSTPGVGNQPQHF. Complete variable domain (other parts from reference TRBV5-8 and TRBJ1-5): EAGVTQSPTHLIKTRGQQATLRCSPISGHTSVYWYQQALGLGLQFLLWYDEGEERNRGNFPPRFSGRQFPNYSSELNVNALELEDSALYLCASSTPGVGNQPQHFGDGTRLSIL.

This chain connects TRBV4-1 to TRBJ1-4; D not certain. Trimming took off 3 bases at V and 8 bases at J, with 13 bases between the two ends. Germline V gene sequence: CDR1 MGHRA, CDR2 YSYEKL. The CDR3 contains 14 residues. The CDR3 here is CASSHMPGGEKLFF. The CDR3 DNA is TGCGCCAGCAGCCACATGCCGGGAGGAGAAAAACTGTTTTTT.